This T cell receptor (beta chain) comes out of a study of blood T cell repertoires in COVID-19. Overall study: The United States, Italy and Spain provided the acute and convalescent COVID-19 samples. Sources were T cells, B-cell-depleted T cells, or PBMCs; the material itself was cDNA or gDNA.

Per the authors' pipeline: The authors estimated nucleated cell counts from reference gene primer amplification. TCRdb's copy holds only in-frame clones and misses some; the assay was immunoSEQ multiplex PCR. V and J calls and clone size follow that table, whereas D and trimming were derived from the DNA. The repertoire has approximately 300,000 clones, 80% to 90% of them found once; the top ten carry roughly 1.1%. The TCR originated in a woman between 45 and 60 years old with acute or convalescent COVID-19. The sample was peripheral blood.

CDR3 sequence (DNA): TGCAGCGTTTCGGGGAATGCTGAAGCTTTCTTT. Its protein is CSVSGNAEAFF. The V and J genes are TRBV29-1 and TRBJ1-1; D unresolved. Between the trimmed V and J ends, which lost 5 bases and 6 bases, there was a span of 10 bases. Germline V gene lookup returns CDR1 SQVTM and CDR2 ANQGSEA. The CDR3 sequence is 11 residues long.